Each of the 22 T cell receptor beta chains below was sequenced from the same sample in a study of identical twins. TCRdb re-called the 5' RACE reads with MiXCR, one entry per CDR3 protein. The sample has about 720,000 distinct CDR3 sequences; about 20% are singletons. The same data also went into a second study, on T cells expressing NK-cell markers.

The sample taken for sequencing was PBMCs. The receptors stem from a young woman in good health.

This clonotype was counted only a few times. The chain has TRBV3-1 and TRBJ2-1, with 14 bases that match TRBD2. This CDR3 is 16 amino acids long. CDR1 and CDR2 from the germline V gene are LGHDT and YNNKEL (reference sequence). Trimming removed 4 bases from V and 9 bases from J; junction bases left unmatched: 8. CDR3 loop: CASSPEGTSGSPEQFF. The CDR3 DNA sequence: TGTGCCAGCAGCCCGGAAGGGACTAGCGGGAGTCCTGAGCAGTTCTTC.

CDR3 region: CSAGGWTGSSYEQYF. The CDR3 DNA reads TGCAGTGCCGGGGGATGGACAGGGAGCTCCTACGAGCAGTACTTC. The chain carries TRBV20-1 and TRBJ2-7; 8 positions agree with TRBD1. CDR3 length equals 15 residues. The J segment lost 0 bases and the V segment lost 6 bases, leaving 10 bases of the junction unmatched. CDR1 is DFQATT, CDR2 SNEGSKA, per germline (reference sequence).

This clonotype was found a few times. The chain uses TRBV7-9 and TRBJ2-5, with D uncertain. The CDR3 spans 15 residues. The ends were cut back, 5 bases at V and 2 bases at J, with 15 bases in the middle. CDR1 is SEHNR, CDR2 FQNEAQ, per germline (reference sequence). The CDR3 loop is CASSPDWSSQETQYF. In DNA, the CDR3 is TGTGCCAGCAGCCCCGACTGGTCTAGTCAAGAGACCCAGTACTTC.

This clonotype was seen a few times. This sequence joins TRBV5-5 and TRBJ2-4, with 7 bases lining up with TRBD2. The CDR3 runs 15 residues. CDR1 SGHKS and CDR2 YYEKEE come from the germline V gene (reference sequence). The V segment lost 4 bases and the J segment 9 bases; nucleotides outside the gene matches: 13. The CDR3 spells CASSREASAGGIQYF. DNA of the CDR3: TGTGCCAGCAGCCGGGAGGCGAGCGCCGGGGGCATTCAGTACTTC.

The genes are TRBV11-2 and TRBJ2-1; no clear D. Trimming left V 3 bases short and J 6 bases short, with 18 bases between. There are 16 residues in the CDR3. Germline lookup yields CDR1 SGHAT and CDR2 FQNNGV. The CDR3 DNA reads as TGTGCCAGCAGCTTTATCGCCGCATGGTACCGCAATGAGCAGTTCTTC. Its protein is CASSFIAAWYRNEQFF.

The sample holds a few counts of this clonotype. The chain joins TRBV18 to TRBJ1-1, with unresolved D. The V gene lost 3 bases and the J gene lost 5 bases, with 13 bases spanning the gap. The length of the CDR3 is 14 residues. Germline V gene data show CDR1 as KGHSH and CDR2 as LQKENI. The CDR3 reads CASSPTSAGTEAFF. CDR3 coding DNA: TGTGCCAGCTCACCGACCTCGGCGGGGACTGAAGCTTTCTTT.

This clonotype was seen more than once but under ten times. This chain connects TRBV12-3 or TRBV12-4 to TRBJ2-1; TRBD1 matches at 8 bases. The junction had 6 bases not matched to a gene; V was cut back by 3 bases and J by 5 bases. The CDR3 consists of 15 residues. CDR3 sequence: CASSFLDRVNNEQFF. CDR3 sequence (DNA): TGTGCCAGCAGTTTTTTGGACAGGGTCAACAATGAGCAGTTCTTC.

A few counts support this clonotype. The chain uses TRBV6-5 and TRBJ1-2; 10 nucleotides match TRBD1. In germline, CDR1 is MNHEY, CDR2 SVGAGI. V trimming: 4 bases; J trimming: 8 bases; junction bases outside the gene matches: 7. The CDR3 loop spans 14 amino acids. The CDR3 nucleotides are TGTGCCAGCAGTTTCGGGACAGGGGATTCGGGCTACACCTTC. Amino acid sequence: CASSFGTGDSGYTF.

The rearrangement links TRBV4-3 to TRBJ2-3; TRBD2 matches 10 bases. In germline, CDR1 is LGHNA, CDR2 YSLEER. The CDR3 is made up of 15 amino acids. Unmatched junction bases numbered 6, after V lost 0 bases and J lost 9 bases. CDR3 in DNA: TGCGCCAGCAGCCAAGAGACAGCGGGGGGGGGCACGCAGTATTTT. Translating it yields CASSQETAGGGTQYF.

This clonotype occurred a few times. The CDR3 coding sequence is TGCGCCAGCAGCTTGTGGTCAGAAACTAACTATGGCTACACCTTC. Translated, it gives CASSLWSETNYGYTF. V and J are TRBV5-1 and TRBJ1-2; no clear D. The CDR3 has 15 residues. V was shortened by 1 base and J by 0 bases, with 10 bases between the two germline ends. Per germline, CDR1 SGHRS and CDR2 YFSETQ.

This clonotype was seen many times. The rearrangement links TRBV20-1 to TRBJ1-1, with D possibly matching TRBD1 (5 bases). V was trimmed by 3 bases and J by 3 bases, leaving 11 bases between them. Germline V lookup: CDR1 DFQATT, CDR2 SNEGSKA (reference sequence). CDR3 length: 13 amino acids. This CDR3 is CSARGGGDTEAFF. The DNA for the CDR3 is TGCAGTGCTAGGGGCGGGGGGGACACTGAAGCTTTCTTT.

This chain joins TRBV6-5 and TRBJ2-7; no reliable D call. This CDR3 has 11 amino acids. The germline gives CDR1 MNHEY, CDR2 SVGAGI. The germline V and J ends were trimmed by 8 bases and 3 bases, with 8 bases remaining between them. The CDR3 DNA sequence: TGTGCCAGCCGACACCGCTACGAGCAGTACTTC. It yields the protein CASRHRYEQYF.

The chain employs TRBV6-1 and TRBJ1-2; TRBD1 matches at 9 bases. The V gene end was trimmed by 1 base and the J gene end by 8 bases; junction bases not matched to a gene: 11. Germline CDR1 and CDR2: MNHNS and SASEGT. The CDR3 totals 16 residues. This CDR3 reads CASSEDKAGTGLGYTF. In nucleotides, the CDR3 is TGTGCCAGCAGTGAAGATAAGGCCGGGACAGGGTTGGGCTACACCTTC.

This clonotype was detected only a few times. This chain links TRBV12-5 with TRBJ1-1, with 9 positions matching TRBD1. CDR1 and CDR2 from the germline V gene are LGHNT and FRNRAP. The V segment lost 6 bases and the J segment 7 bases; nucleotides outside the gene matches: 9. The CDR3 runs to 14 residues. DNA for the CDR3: TGTGCTAGTGGGCTTGCCGGGACAGGGAGTGAAGCTTTCTTT. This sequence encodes CASGLAGTGSEAFF.

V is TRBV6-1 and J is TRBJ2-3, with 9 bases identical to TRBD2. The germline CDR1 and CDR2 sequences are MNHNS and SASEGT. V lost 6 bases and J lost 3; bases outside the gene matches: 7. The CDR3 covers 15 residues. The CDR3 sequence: CASSPQRGATDTQYF. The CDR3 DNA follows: TGTGCCAGCAGCCCTCAGCGGGGGGCAACAGATACGCAGTATTTT.

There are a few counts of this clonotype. CDR3 amino acids: CASSWGTVASDSPLHF. The DNA for the CDR3 is TGTGCCAGCAGTTGGGGGACAGTAGCATCAGATTCACCCCTCCACTTT. The chain employs TRBV6-2 or TRBV6-3 and TRBJ1-6, with 7 bases aligning to TRBD1. Germline CDR1 is MNHEY and CDR2 is SVGEGT. This CDR3 has 16 amino acids. Losses at the gene ends were 4 bases for V and 8 bases for J; bases not matched to a gene: 11.

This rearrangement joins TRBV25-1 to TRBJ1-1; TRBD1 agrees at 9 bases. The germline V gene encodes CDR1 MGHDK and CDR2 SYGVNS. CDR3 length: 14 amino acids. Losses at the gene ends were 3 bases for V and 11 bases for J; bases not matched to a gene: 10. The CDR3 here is CASSEPGTGSGAFF. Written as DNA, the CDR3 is TGTGCCAGCAGTGAGCCAGGGACAGGGTCTGGGGCTTTCTTT.

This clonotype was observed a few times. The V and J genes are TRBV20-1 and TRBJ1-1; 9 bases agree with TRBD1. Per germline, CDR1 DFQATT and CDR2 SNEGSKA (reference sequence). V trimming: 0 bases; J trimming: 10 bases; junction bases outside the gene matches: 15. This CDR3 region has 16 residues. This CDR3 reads CSARDLRRGQGGLAFF. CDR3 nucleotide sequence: TGCAGTGCTAGAGATCTTCGTAGGGGACAGGGAGGTCTAGCTTTCTTT.

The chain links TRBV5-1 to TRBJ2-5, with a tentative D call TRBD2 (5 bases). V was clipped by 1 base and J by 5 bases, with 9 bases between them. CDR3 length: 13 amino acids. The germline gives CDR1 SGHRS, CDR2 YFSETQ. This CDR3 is CASSLQTGETQYF. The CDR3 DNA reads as TGCGCCAGCAGCTTGCAAACGGGGGAGACCCAGTACTTC.

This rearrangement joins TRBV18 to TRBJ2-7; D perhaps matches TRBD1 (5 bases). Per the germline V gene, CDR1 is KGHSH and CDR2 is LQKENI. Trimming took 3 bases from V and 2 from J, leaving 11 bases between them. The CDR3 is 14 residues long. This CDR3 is CASSPRTQTYEQYF. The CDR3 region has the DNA TGTGCCAGCTCACCCAGGACACAAACCTACGAGCAGTACTTC.

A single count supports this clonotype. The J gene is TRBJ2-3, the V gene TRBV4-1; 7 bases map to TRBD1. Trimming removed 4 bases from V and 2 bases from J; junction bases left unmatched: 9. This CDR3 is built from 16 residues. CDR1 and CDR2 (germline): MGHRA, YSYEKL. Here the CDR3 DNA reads TGCGCCAGCAGCCGGGGACAGTTGGGAGACACAGATACGCAGTATTTT. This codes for CASSRGQLGDTDTQYF.

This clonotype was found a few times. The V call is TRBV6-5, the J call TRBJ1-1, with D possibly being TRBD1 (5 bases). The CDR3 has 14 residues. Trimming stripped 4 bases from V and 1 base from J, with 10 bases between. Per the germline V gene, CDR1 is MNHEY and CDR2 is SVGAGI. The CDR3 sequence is CASSWQGRNTEAFF. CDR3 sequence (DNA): TGTGCCAGCAGTTGGCAGGGACGGAACACTGAAGCTTTCTTT.